The 16 T cell receptor beta chains in this list originate from one sample, sequenced in a study of blood T cell repertoires in COVID-19 (dated by TCRdb to 2020 to 2022). The library was made by the immunoSEQ multiplex PCR assay. The table comes from immuneACCESS by way of TCRdb, which keeps in-frame sequences with V and J called. Part of the clones is missing from these tables; in studies checked, under half for an unresolved V gene and the rest for unknown reasons. For this sample there are about 200,000 clones; 80% to 85% appear just once. Around 9.3% of the sample rests with the top ten. Sequences were obtained from PBMCs or T cells enriched from blood (not recorded which). Every receptor here comes from a woman aged 50 to 60 with acute COVID-19.

The rearrangement joins TRBV4-2 to TRBJ2-5, with TRBD2 identical over 7 bases. The length of the CDR3 is 17 residues. V dropped 0 bases and J dropped 7; count of bases not matched to a gene: 14. Germline V lookup: CDR1 LGHNA, CDR2 YNFKEQ. The CDR3: CASSQDPAGTFRGTQYF. The CDR3 nucleotides are TGTGCCAGCAGCCAAGATCCAGCGGGGACGTTCCGGGGGACCCAGTACTTC.

The J gene is TRBJ2-1, the V gene TRBV5-1; the match to TRBD1 covers 7 bases. The V gene end was trimmed by 4 bases and the J gene end by 8 bases; junction bases not matched to a gene: 15. CDR1 is SGHRS, CDR2 YFSETQ, per germline. The CDR3 spans 16 residues. CDR3 bases: TGCGCCAGCAGCCCAACCCCCGGACAGGCCCCCCATGAGCAGTTCTTC. Its translation is CASSPTPGQAPHEQFF.

The chain recombines TRBV9 with TRBJ1-6; tentative D call: TRBD1 (5 bases). V was pared by 0 bases and J by 9 bases, with 13 bases between. This CDR3 region has 15 residues. CDR1 and CDR2 (germline): SGDLS, YYNGEE. CDR3 amino acids: CASSVDQGVGSPLHF. DNA of the CDR3: TGTGCCAGCAGCGTAGATCAGGGTGTCGGTTCACCCCTCCACTTT. Looking up the rest from reference TRBV9 and TRBJ1-6 gives the full variable domain: DSGVTQTPKHLITATGQRVTLRCSPRSGDLSVYWYQQSLDQGLQFLIQYYNGEERAKGNILERFSAQQFPDLHSELNLSSLELGDSALYFCASSVDQGVGSPLHFGNGTRLTVT.

This clone has only a few counts. The chain carries TRBV27 and TRBJ1-5, with 9 bases matching TRBD1. The CDR3 spans 16 residues. The V and J ends lost 5 bases and 1 base, in that order; junction bases with no gene match: 6. Germline loops: CDR1 MNHEY, CDR2 SMNVEV (reference sequence). CDR3 nucleotide sequence: TGTGCCAGCAGTCGACAGGGGGGGCTGAGCAATCAGCCCCAGCATTTT. It codes for CASSRQGGLSNQPQHF.

The sample holds one count of this clone. V and J are TRBV7-2 and TRBJ1-2, with D possibly being TRBD1 (5 bases). CDR1 is SGHTA, CDR2 FQGNSA, per germline. This CDR3 has 13 amino acids. Trimming removed 5 bases at V and 7 bases at J, with 14 bases between. The CDR3 sequence is CASSRQTGGGYTF. The CDR3 nucleotides are TGTGCCAGCAGCCGACAGACGGGTGGTGGCTACACCTTC.

The chain joins TRBV14 to TRBJ1-6; 10 bases are shared with TRBD1. Germline-derived CDR1 and CDR2 are SGHDN and FVKESK. V gave up 0 bases and J gave up 1 base; unmatched junction bases: 3. This CDR3 contains 18 residues. CDR3 bases: TGTGCCAGCAGCCAAGATCCGGACAGGGGGTCCTATAATTCACCCCTCCACTTT. It translates to CASSQDPDRGSYNSPLHF.

The chain combines TRBV2 with TRBJ2-7; D possibly corresponds to TRBD1 (5 bases). V lost 7 bases, J lost 3 bases, and 13 bases lay in between. This CDR3 comprises 13 residues. The germline CDR1 and CDR2 sequences are SNHLY and FYNNEI. CDR3: CASNGQGVYEQYF. The DNA of the CDR3 is TGTGCCAGCAATGGGCAGGGTGTCTACGAGCAGTACTTC.

This chain joins TRBV7-9 and TRBJ1-4, with D unclear. The CDR3 spans 14 residues. The germline gives CDR1 SEHNR, CDR2 FQNEAQ (reference sequence). V was clipped by 0 bases and J by 8 bases, with 10 bases between them. CDR3 in amino acids: CASSLALQKEKLFF. The CDR3 coding sequence is TGTGCCAGCAGCTTAGCGCTACAGAAAGAAAAACTGTTTTTT.

The chain is built from TRBV28 and TRBJ2-2, with no clear D. Germline assignment: CDR1 MDHEN and CDR2 SYDVKM. The V and J ends lost 5 bases and 5 bases respectively, with 3 bases between them. This CDR3 region has 11 residues. The CDR3 region is CASSLTGELFF. In DNA, the CDR3 is TGTGCCAGCAGTCTAACCGGGGAGCTGTTTTTT.

V is TRBV18 and J is TRBJ2-5, with D unclear. The V gene's germline CDR1 is KGHSH and CDR2 LQKENI. This CDR3 contains 16 residues. Trimming took off 2 bases at V and 2 bases at J, with 15 bases between the two ends. The CDR3 loop reads CASSPGSQAKQETQYF. In DNA form, the CDR3 reads TGTGCCAGCTCACCAGGGTCCCAGGCAAAACAAGAGACCCAGTACTTC.

The gene calls are TRBV7-3 and TRBJ2-2; perhaps TRBD2 as D (5 bases). The V and J ends lost 1 base and 6 bases respectively, with 9 bases between them. Germline CDR1 SGHTA, CDR2 FQGTGA. This CDR3 contains 14 residues. The chain's CDR3 is CASSLRGRAGELFF. Written as DNA, the CDR3 is TGTGCCAGCAGCTTAAGAGGGCGTGCCGGGGAGCTGTTTTTT.

This chain connects TRBV7-9 to TRBJ2-7; 7 bases line up with TRBD2. The CDR3 loop spans 15 amino acids. The V segment lost 6 bases and the J segment 0 bases; nucleotides outside the gene matches: 8. Per the germline V gene, CDR1 is SEHNR and CDR2 is FQNEAQ (reference sequence). CDR3 bases: TGTGCCAGCAGGGAAGCGGGGAGGAGCTCCTACGAGCAGTACTTC. Translated, it gives CASREAGRSSYEQYF.

This clone appeared a single time. The chain is built from TRBV11-1 and TRBJ2-3, with 13 bases lining up with TRBD2. This CDR3 has 16 residues. Germline CDR1 is SGHAT and CDR2 is FQDESV (reference sequence). V was pared by 5 bases and J by 1 base, with 3 bases of the junction left unmatched. DNA of the CDR3: TGTGCCAGCAGCAGGGGACTAGCGGGGCGCACAGATACGCAGTATTTT. Translating it yields CASSRGLAGRTDTQYF.

V usage is TRBV7-2 and J usage is TRBJ1-6; maybe TRBD1 (6 bases). Germline values: CDR1 SGHTA, CDR2 FQGNSA. This CDR3 is built from 15 residues. Trimming took off 4 bases at V and 5 bases at J, with 12 bases between the two ends. DNA for the CDR3: TGTGCCAGCAGCTATCAGGGGCACGATAATTCACCCCTCCACTTT. Its translation: CASSYQGHDNSPLHF.

This clone was detected only once. This chain links TRBV7-2 with TRBJ2-3; a weak D match, TRBD2 (6 bases). The CDR3 is made up of 16 amino acids. The V end lost 1 base, the J end lost 0 bases, and 11 bases lay between the germline ends. The germline V gene encodes CDR1 SGHTA and CDR2 FQGNSA. In nucleotides, the CDR3 is TGTGCCAGCAGCTTAGGGGGAGGTTCTAGCACAGATACGCAGTATTTT. This encodes CASSLGGGSSTDTQYF.

The V gene is TRBV7-3, the J gene TRBJ2-1; 7 positions match TRBD1. The length of the CDR3 is 12 residues. V was clipped by 5 bases and J by 9 bases; unmatched bases: 4. The V gene's germline CDR1 is SGHTA and CDR2 FQGTGA. The CDR3 DNA follows: TGTGCCAGCAGCGCGACAGGGTTTGAGCAGTTCTTC. Its protein is CASSATGFEQFF.